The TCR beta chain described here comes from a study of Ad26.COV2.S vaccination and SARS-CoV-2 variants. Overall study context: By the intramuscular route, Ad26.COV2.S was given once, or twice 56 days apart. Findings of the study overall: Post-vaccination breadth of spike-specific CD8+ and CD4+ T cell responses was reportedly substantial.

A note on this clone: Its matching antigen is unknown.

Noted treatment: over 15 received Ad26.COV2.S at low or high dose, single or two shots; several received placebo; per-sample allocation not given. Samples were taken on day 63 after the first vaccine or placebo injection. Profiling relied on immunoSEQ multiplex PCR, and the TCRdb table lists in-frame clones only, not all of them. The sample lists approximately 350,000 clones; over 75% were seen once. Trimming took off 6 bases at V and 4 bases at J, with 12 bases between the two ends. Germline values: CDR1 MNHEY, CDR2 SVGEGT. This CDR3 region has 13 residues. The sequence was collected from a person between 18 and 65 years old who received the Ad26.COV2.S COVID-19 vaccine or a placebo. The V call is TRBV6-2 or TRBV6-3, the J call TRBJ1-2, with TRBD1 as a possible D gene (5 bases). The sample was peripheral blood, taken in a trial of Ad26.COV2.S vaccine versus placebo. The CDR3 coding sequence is TGTGCCAGCAGCCCGGGACGGTTCTATGGCTACACCTTC. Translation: CASSPGRFYGYTF.